Shown below are 32 T cell receptor beta chains from a single sample sequenced in a study of blood T cell repertoires in COVID-19. TCRdb keeps only in-frame clones here, not all; method: immunoSEQ multiplex PCR. Among 100,000 to 150,000 clones listed, roughly four fifths were seen once. The source material was peripheral blood. These receptors originate from a man between 60 and 75 years old with acute or convalescent COVID-19.

The chain joins TRBV7-6 to TRBJ1-1, with D unclear. The V gene's germline CDR1 is SGHVS and CDR2 FNYEAQ. V lost 1 base to trimming and J lost 4 bases, with 7 bases between them. CDR3 length: 13 amino acids. The CDR3 region has the DNA TGTGCCAGCAGCTTAGTGCGGGCCACTGAAGCTTTCTTT. The encoded protein is CASSLVRATEAFF.

The chain carries TRBV2 and TRBJ2-1; 15 positions agree with TRBD2. The CDR3 loop spans 19 amino acids. V trimming: 6 bases; J trimming: 2 bases; junction bases outside the gene matches: 11. Germline loops: CDR1 SNHLY, CDR2 FYNNEI. The CDR3 here is CASRRPGTSGRSTYNEQFF. The DNA for the CDR3 is TGTGCCAGCAGGAGACCCGGGACTAGCGGGAGGTCGACCTACAATGAGCAGTTCTTC. Using reference TRBV2 and TRBJ2-1 for the parts outside the CDR3, the full variable domain is EPEVTQTPSHQVTQMGQEVILRCVPISNHLYFYWYRQILGQKVEFLVSFYNNEISEKSEIFDDQFSVERPDGSNFTLKIRSTKLEDSAMYFCASRRPGTSGRSTYNEQFFGPGTRLTVL.

V is TRBV19 and J is TRBJ1-2; D gene uncertain. Deletions cut 0 bases from V and 4 bases from J, with 12 bases between. The length of the CDR3 is 15 residues. Germline lookup yields CDR1 LNHDA and CDR2 SQIVND (reference sequence). The CDR3 DNA reads TGTGCCAGTAGTATAGAGGGCAGCACCCCCTATGGCTACACCTTC. Translation: CASSIEGSTPYGYTF.

This clone was recorded a few times. The gene calls are TRBV18 and TRBJ1-2; D unresolved. CDR3 length equals 12 residues. The germline V gene encodes CDR1 KGHSH and CDR2 LQKENI. Between the trimmed V and J ends, which lost 9 bases and 4 bases, there was a span of 12 bases. The CDR3 coding sequence is TGTGCCAGTGCGGAGGTAGCCTATGGCTACACCTTC. Protein product: CASAEVAYGYTF.

The chain joins TRBV30 to TRBJ2-2; 7 positions agree with TRBD1. This CDR3 comprises 14 residues. Germline CDR1 reads GTSNPN; CDR2 reads SVGIG (reference sequence). Losses at the gene ends were 0 bases for V and 4 bases for J; bases not matched to a gene: 2. This chain's CDR3 is CAWSVQGTTGELFF. The CDR3 nucleotides read TGTGCCTGGAGTGTACAGGGGACCACCGGGGAGCTGTTTTTT.

This chain links TRBV14 with TRBJ1-1; the D gene is possibly TRBD1 (5 bases). The CDR3 spans 13 residues. Trimming took off 8 bases at V and 5 bases at J, with 15 bases between the two ends. Germline values: CDR1 SGHDN, CDR2 FVKESK. The CDR3: CASGEQGITEAFF. CDR3 nucleotide sequence: TGTGCCAGCGGAGAGCAGGGAATAACTGAAGCTTTCTTT.

The CDR3 here is CASSQGAWETQYF. CDR3 nucleotides: TGTGCCAGCAGCCAGGGGGCTTGGGAGACCCAGTACTTC. The chain joins TRBV5-6 to TRBJ2-5, with 8 bases identical to TRBD1. The CDR3 has 13 amino acids. With 4 bases clipped from V and 5 bases from J, the junction kept 4 bases outside the gene matches. In germline, CDR1 is SGHDT, CDR2 YYEEEE.

The gene calls are TRBV6-5 and TRBJ2-2; D might be TRBD1 (5 bases). V was trimmed by 0 bases and J by 2 bases, leaving 10 bases between them. Looked up from germline, CDR1 is MNHEY and CDR2 is SVGAGI. There are 16 residues in the CDR3. CDR3 protein: CASSYSSRGNTGELFF. The CDR3 region has the DNA TGTGCCAGCAGTTACTCGAGTAGGGGAAACACCGGGGAGCTGTTTTTT.

The chain links TRBV11-3 to TRBJ2-5, with 10 bases identical to TRBD1. The CDR3 totals 20 residues. CDR1 SGHNT and CDR2 YENEEA come from the germline V gene. J gave up 2 bases and V 3 bases, and 18 bases lay outside the gene matches. CDR3 protein: CASSFTGTGAISLRQETQYF. CDR3 bases: TGTGCCAGCAGCTTTACGGGGACAGGGGCAATCAGTCTACGGCAAGAGACCCAGTACTTC.

V usage is TRBV5-1 and J usage is TRBJ1-6; D not resolved. The germline CDR1 and CDR2 sequences are SGHRS and YFSETQ. The V end was cut by 4 bases, the J end by 0 bases, with 8 bases between. CDR3 length: 15 amino acids. CDR3 protein: CASSPVGSYNSPLHF. The CDR3 bases are TGCGCCAGCAGCCCGGTCGGCTCCTATAATTCACCCCTCCACTTT. Full variable domain (rest looked up from reference TRBV5-1 and TRBJ1-6): KAGVTQTPRYLIKTRGQQVTLSCSPISGHRSVSWYQQTPGQGLQFLFEYFSETQRNKGNFPGRFSGRQFSNSRSEMNVSTLELGDSALYLCASSPVGSYNSPLHFGNGTRLTVT.

V and J are TRBV6-6 and TRBJ1-3; 8 bases fit TRBD1. This CDR3 has 15 amino acids. CDR1 is MNHNY, CDR2 SVGAGI, per germline (reference sequence). V was clipped by 4 bases and J by 7 bases; unmatched bases: 9. The CDR3 nucleotides read TGTGCCAGCAGTTTCACGCAGGGGGCTAGGAACACCATATATTTT. Protein product: CASSFTQGARNTIYF.

The chain has TRBV7-3 and TRBJ2-5, with 7 bases lining up with TRBD2. V shed 1 base and J 5 bases; nucleotides not matched to a gene: 7. This CDR3 is built from 15 residues. Germline V gene data show CDR1 as SGHTA and CDR2 as FQGTGA. This CDR3 reads CASSLMAGVGETQYF. In nucleotides, the CDR3 is TGTGCCAGCAGCTTAATGGCGGGAGTTGGGGAGACCCAGTACTTC.

The chain is built from TRBV7-8 and TRBJ2-1; TRBD2 aligns across 10 bases. The CDR3 has 15 residues. V lost 6 bases and J lost 3; bases outside the gene matches: 5. Germline assignment: CDR1 SGHVS and CDR2 FQNEAQ. The CDR3, as DNA: TGTGCCAGCAGACCAGGACTAGCGGACTACAATGAGCAGTTCTTC. Amino acids: CASRPGLADYNEQFF.

This sequence joins TRBV5-1 and TRBJ1-2; possibly TRBD1 for D (6 bases). Germline lookup yields CDR1 SGHRS and CDR2 YFSETQ. CDR3 length equals 13 residues. Trimming removed 4 bases from V and 4 bases from J, with 11 bases in between. CDR3: CASSPDRGYGYTF. For the CDR3, the DNA is TGCGCCAGCAGCCCGGACAGAGGCTATGGCTACACCTTC.

This clone was seen more than once but under ten times. The chain recombines TRBV6-1 with TRBJ2-6; no clear D gene. From germline, CDR1 is MNHNS and CDR2 SASEGT. CDR3 length equals 15 residues. Trimming pared 6 bases from V and 1 base from J, leaving 10 bases between. The CDR3 DNA sequence: TGTGCCAGCAGCGGAACAGATTCTGGGGCCAACGTCCTGACTTTC. Translated, it gives CASSGTDSGANVLTF.

The V call is TRBV18, the J call TRBJ1-3; 11 bases agree with TRBD1. Germline V gene data show CDR1 as KGHSH and CDR2 as LQKENI. The CDR3 length is 17 residues. Trimming took 8 bases from V and 1 from J; bases not matched to a gene: 10. The CDR3 protein is CASQKTRDRGSGNTIYF. CDR3 DNA: TGTGCCAGCCAAAAAACCCGGGACAGGGGGTCTGGAAACACCATATATTTT.

This chain links TRBV19 with TRBJ2-1; D unclear. Per the germline V gene, CDR1 is LNHDA and CDR2 is SQIVND (reference sequence). With 7 bases removed from V and 3 bases from J, the gap between germline ends came to 16 bases. This CDR3 contains 15 residues. The CDR3 loop is CASTPGRQDYNEQFF. The CDR3 region has the DNA TGTGCCAGTACCCCCGGTAGGCAGGACTACAATGAGCAGTTCTTC. Drawing the rest from reference TRBV19 and TRBJ2-1, the complete variable domain is DGGITQSPKYLFRKEGQNVTLSCEQNLNHDAMYWYRQDPGQGLRLIYYSQIVNDFQKGDIAEGYSVSREKKESFPLTVTSAQKNPTAFYLCASTPGRQDYNEQFFGPGTRLTVL.

This clone was seen once. The chain joins TRBV6-5 to TRBJ1-1; no clear D. The CDR3 runs to 14 residues. Germline V gives CDR1 MNHEY, CDR2 SVGAGI. V was shortened by 2 bases and J by 3 bases, with 10 bases between the two germline ends. CDR3 amino acids: CASSYPEADTEAFF. The CDR3 DNA sequence: TGTGCCAGCAGTTACCCAGAAGCGGACACTGAAGCTTTCTTT.

V and J are TRBV6-5 and TRBJ1-3; 8 nucleotides align to TRBD1. The V segment lost 5 bases and the J segment 0 bases; nucleotides outside the gene matches: 3. The CDR3 runs to 15 residues. CDR1 and CDR2 (germline): MNHEY, SVGAGI. The CDR3 coding sequence is TGTGCCAGCAGTCCGGACAGGGCCTCTGGAAACACCATATATTTT. Amino acids: CASSPDRASGNTIYF.

The chain has TRBV6-6 and TRBJ2-3; possible D gene TRBD2, 5 bases. Deletions cut 8 bases from V and 6 bases from J, with 18 bases between. The CDR3 covers 14 residues. Germline CDR1 is MNHNY and CDR2 is SVGAGI (reference sequence). CDR3 amino acids: CASLSGAGADTQYF. The CDR3 DNA reads TGTGCCAGCCTAAGCGGAGCCGGAGCTGATACGCAGTATTTT.

The chain recombines TRBV30 with TRBJ2-5; perhaps TRBD2 as D (6 bases). The CDR3 runs 14 residues. Trimming pared 4 bases from V and 4 bases from J, leaving 16 bases between. Looked up from germline, CDR1 is GTSNPN and CDR2 is SVGIG (reference sequence). Here the CDR3 reads CAWKESLARETQYF. CDR3 bases: TGTGCCTGGAAAGAGAGCCTAGCGAGAGAGACCCAGTACTTC.

This sequence joins TRBV25-1 and TRBJ2-5, with 8 bases matching TRBD2. This CDR3 comprises 15 residues. Trimming removed 2 bases from V and 1 base from J; junction bases left unmatched: 3. The germline V gene encodes CDR1 MGHDK and CDR2 SYGVNS. CDR3 sequence reads: CASSETAGGQETQYF. In DNA, the CDR3 is TGTGCCAGCAGTGAAACGGCGGGAGGCCAAGAGACCCAGTACTTC.

There are a few counts of this clone. The V gene is TRBV9, the J gene TRBJ2-3; 11 bases agree with TRBD2. Germline V lookup: CDR1 SGDLS, CDR2 YYNGEE. The CDR3 extends over 17 amino acids. The ends lost 0 bases at V and 7 bases at J; junction bases unmatched: 10. This chain's CDR3 is CASSVGLAGILGNTQYF. The CDR3 DNA reads TGTGCCAGCAGCGTAGGACTAGCGGGGATCCTGGGGAATACGCAGTATTTT.

J is TRBJ2-3 and V is TRBV6-5; 10 bases match TRBD1. CDR3 length: 14 residues. Germline values: CDR1 MNHEY, CDR2 SVGAGI. J was trimmed by 4 bases and V by 10 bases; bases with no gene match: 8. CDR3 nucleotide sequence: TGTGCCACCTTGGGACAGGGGTGGCCAGATACGCAGTATTTT. It translates to CATLGQGWPDTQYF.

The J gene is TRBJ2-1, the V gene TRBV2; 7 bases fit TRBD1. The CDR3 consists of 15 residues. Germline assignment: CDR1 SNHLY and CDR2 FYNNEI. After removal of 9 bases from V and 2 bases from J, the junction contained 10 bases not matched to a gene. The CDR3 spells CASSKNRGTYNEQFF. The CDR3 region has the DNA TGTGCCAGTTCAAAAAACAGGGGTACCTACAATGAGCAGTTCTTC.

A few counts support this clone. The chain links TRBV7-3 to TRBJ2-3, with TRBD2 matching over 13 bases. The CDR3 length is 17 residues. Losses at the gene ends were 5 bases for V and 0 bases for J; bases not matched to a gene: 5. CDR1 is SGHTA, CDR2 FQGTGA, per germline. The CDR3 region has the DNA TGTGCCAGCAGCCGAGGACTAGCGGGGGCTAGCACAGATACGCAGTATTTT. Protein sequence: CASSRGLAGASTDTQYF.

This clone was seen a single time. V and J are TRBV5-8 and TRBJ1-1; D perhaps matches TRBD1 (5 bases). Germline assignment: CDR1 SGHTS and CDR2 YDEGEE. V lost 8 bases and J 1 base, leaving 12 bases between the germline ends. There are 13 residues in the CDR3. The CDR3 DNA reads as TGTGCCAGTAGAAGACAGACGAACACTGAAGCTTTCTTT. This encodes CASRRQTNTEAFF.

The rearrangement links TRBV29-1 to TRBJ1-2; a possible D gene is TRBD1 (6 bases). Between the trimmed V and J ends, which lost 1 base and 2 bases, there was a span of 11 bases. The CDR3 is made up of 14 amino acids. The germline gives CDR1 SQVTM, CDR2 ANQGSEA. CDR3 region: CSVEAGVTNYGYTF. The DNA of the CDR3 is TGCAGCGTTGAAGCAGGGGTGACGAACTATGGCTACACCTTC.

This clone occurred a few times. CDR3 protein: CASSRVGLTSLYGYTF. Here the CDR3 DNA reads TGTGCCAGTAGTAGAGTGGGCCTAACCTCCCTCTATGGCTACACCTTC. The rearrangement links TRBV19 to TRBJ1-2, with D unclear. Per germline, CDR1 LNHDA and CDR2 SQIVND (reference sequence). The ends were cut back, 4 bases at V and 4 bases at J, with 19 bases in the middle. This CDR3 comprises 16 residues.

This chain's CDR3 is CASSPLASPTDTQYF. CDR3 DNA: TGTGCCAGCAGCCCATTGGCCTCCCCCACAGATACGCAGTATTTT. The chain carries TRBV9 and TRBJ2-3; D remains unclear. Between the trimmed V and J ends, which lost 4 bases and 2 bases, there was a span of 14 bases. This CDR3 has 15 amino acids. From germline, CDR1 is SGDLS and CDR2 YYNGEE.

This chain uses TRBV24-1 with TRBJ1-2; TRBD1 is a possible D gene (5 bases). CDR3 size: 15 residues. V lost 2 bases, J lost 7 bases, and 16 bases lay in between. Germline loops: CDR1 KGHDR, CDR2 SFDVKD. CDR3 sequence: CATSDSSRVFSGYTF. The CDR3 DNA reads as TGTGCCACCAGTGATTCCAGCAGGGTTTTTAGTGGCTACACCTTC.

The genes are TRBV20-1 and TRBJ1-2, with D possibly TRBD1 on 6 matching bases. Germline CDR1 and CDR2: DFQATT and SNEGSKA (reference sequence). The CDR3 is 15 residues long. Trimming removed 3 bases at V and 1 base at J, with 15 bases between. The CDR3 here is CSASARGGGNYGYTF. The DNA for the CDR3 is TGCAGTGCTAGTGCCAGGGGTGGAGGTAACTATGGCTACACCTTC.